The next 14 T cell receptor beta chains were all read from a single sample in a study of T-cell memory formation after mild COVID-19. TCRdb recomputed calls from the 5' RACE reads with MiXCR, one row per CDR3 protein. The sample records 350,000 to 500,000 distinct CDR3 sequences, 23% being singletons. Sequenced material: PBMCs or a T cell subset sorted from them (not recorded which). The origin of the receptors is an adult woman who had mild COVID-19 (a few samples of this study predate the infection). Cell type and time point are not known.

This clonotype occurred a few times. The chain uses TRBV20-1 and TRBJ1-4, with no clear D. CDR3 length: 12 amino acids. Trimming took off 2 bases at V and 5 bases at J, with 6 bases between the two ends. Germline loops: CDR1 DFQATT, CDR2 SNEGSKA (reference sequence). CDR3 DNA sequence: TGCAGTGCTAGAATCTGGAATGAAAAACTGTTTTTT. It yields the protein CSARIWNEKLFF.

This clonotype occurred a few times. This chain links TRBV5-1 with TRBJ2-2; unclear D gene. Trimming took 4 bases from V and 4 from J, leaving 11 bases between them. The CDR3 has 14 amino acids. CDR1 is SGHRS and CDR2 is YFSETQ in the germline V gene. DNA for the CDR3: TGCGCCAGCAGCGGCATCCGTGGCACCGGGGAGCTGTTTTTT. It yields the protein CASSGIRGTGELFF.

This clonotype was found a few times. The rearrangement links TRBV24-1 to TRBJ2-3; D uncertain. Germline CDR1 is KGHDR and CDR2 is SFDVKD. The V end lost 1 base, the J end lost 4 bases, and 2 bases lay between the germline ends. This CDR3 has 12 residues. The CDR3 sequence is CATSDFPDTQYF. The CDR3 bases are TGTGCCACCAGTGATTTCCCAGATACGCAGTATTTT.

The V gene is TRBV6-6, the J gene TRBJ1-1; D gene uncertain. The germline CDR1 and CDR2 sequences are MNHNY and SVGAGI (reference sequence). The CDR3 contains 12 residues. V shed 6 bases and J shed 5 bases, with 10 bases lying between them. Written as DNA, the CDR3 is TGTGCCAGCAGAGGGAGAGTGACTGAAGCTTTCTTT. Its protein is CASRGRVTEAFF.

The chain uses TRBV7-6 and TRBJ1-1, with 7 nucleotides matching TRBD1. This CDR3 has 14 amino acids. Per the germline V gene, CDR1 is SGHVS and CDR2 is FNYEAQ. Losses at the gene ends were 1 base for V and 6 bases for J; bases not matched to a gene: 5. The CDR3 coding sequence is TGTGCCAGCAGCTTAGGTACAGGGGAGGCTGAAGCTTTCTTT. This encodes CASSLGTGEAEAFF. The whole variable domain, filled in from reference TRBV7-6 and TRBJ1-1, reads GAGVSQSPRYKVTKRGQDVALRCDPISGHVSLYWYRQALGQGPEFLTYFNYEAQQDKSGLPNDRFSAERPEGSISTLTIQRTEQRDSAMYRCASSLGTGEAEAFFGQGTRLTVV.

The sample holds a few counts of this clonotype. For the CDR3, the DNA is TGTGCCAGCAGCTTAGGATTTCCAATGGTGGAATACAATGAGCAGTTCTTC. Protein product: CASSLGFPMVEYNEQFF. The chain uses TRBV11-1 and TRBJ2-1; no definite D call. The V end lost 1 base, the J end lost 4 bases, and 17 bases lay between the germline ends. The CDR3 runs 17 residues. Looked up from germline, CDR1 is SGHAT and CDR2 is FQDESV (reference sequence).

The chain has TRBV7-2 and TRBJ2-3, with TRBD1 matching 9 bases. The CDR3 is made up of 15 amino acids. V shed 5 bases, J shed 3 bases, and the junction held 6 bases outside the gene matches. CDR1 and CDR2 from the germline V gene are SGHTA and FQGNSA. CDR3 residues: CASSHGQGRTDTQYF. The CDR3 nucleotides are TGTGCCAGCAGCCACGGACAGGGGAGGACAGATACGCAGTATTTT.

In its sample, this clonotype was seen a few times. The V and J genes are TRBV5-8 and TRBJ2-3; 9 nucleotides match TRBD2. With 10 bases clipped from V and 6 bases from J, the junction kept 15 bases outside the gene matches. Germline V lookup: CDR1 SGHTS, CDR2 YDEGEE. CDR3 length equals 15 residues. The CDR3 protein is CAPVWSGGLKDTQYF. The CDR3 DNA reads TGTGCCCCAGTGTGGAGCGGGGGGCTAAAGGATACGCAGTATTTT. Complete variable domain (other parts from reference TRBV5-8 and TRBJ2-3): EAGVTQSPTHLIKTRGQQATLRCSPISGHTSVYWYQQALGLGLQFLLWYDEGEERNRGNFPPRFSGRQFPNYSSELNVNALELEDSALYLCAPVWSGGLKDTQYFGPGTRLTVL.

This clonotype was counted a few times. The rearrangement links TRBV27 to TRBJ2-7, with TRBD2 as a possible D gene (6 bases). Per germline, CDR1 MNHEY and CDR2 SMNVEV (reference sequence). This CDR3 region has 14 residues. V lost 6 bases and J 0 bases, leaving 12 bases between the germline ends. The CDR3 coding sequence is TGTGCCAGCAGGCCGACTAGAAGCTCCTACGAGCAGTACTTC. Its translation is CASRPTRSSYEQYF.

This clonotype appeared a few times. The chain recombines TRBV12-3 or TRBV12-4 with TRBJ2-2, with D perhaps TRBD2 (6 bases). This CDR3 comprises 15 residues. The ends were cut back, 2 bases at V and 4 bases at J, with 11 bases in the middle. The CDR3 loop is CASSLFGGSTGELFF. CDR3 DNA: TGTGCCAGCAGTTTATTCGGGGGTTCCACCGGGGAGCTGTTTTTT.

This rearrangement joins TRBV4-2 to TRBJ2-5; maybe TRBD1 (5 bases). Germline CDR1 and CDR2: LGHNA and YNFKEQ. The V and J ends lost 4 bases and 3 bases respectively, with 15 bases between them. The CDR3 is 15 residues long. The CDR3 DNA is TGTGCCAGCAGCCCAAGAGGCAGGGCTGAAGAGACCCAGTACTTC. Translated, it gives CASSPRGRAEETQYF.

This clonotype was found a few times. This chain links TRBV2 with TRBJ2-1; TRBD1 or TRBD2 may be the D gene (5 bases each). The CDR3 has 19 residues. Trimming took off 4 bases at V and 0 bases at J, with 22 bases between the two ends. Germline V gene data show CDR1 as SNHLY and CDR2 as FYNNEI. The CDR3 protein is CASSGHSMGRLSSYNEQFF. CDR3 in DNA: TGTGCCAGCAGTGGACATTCTATGGGACGGTTAAGCTCCTACAATGAGCAGTTCTTC.

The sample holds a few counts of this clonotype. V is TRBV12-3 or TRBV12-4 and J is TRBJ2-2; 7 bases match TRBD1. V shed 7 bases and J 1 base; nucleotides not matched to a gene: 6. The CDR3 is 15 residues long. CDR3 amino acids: CASIPGQRNTGELFF. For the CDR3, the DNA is TGTGCCAGCATCCCGGGACAGAGGAACACCGGGGAGCTGTTTTTT.

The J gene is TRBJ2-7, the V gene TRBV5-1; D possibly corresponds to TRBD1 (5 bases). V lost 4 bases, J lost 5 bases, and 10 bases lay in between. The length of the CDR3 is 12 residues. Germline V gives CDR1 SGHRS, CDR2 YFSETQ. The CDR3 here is CASSGAGDEQYF. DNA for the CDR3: TGCGCCAGCAGCGGGGCCGGTGACGAGCAGTACTTC.